The sequence of this T cell receptor beta chain was determined in a study of T cells expressing NK-cell markers. In the study overall: In sorted CD3+CD56+NKG2C+, CD3+CD56+NKG2C- and CD3+CD56-NKG2C+ T cells, TCR beta repertoires were obtained. Seven HCMV-seropositive donors and one seronegative donor made up the eight sequenced donors.

Each CDR3 protein gets one entry in TCRdb, which reprocessed the 5' RACE reads and gives no DNA. In all, the sample yields tens of thousands of distinct CDR3 sequences. On this clonotype: Its matching antigen is unknown.

Study-level findings and limits: These clonotypes also led the CD3+CD56-NKG2C+ fraction in several donors.

Germline lookup yields CDR1 SGHRS and CDR2 YFSETQ. The CDR3 loop spans 16 amino acids. The genes are TRBV5-1 and TRBJ2-7; TCRdb proposes TRBD1, but this gene call is untestable without DNA. Specimen: blood T cells: a sorted CD56 or NKG2C T cell subset, CD4+ or CD8+ T cells, or bulk PBMC T cells (not recorded which). The receptor comes from a man aged 18-70 years in good health. The CDR3 is CASSLAPLGGTYEQYF.